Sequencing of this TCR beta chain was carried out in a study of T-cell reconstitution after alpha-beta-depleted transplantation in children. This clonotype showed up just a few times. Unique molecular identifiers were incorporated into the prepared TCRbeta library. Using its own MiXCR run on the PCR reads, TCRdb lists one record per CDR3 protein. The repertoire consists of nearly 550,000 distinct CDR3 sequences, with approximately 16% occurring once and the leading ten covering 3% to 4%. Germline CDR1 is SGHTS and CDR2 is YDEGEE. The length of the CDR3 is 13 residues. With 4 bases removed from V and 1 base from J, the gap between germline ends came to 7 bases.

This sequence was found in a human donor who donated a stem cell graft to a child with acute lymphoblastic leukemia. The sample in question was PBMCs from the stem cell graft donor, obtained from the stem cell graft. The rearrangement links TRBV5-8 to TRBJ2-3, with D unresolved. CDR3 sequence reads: CASSPSRTDTQYF. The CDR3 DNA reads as TGTGCCAGCAGCCCCTCTCGCACAGATACGCAGTATTTT. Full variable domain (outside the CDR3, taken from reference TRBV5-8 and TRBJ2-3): EAGVTQSPTHLIKTRGQQATLRCSPISGHTSVYWYQQALGLGLQFLLWYDEGEERNRGNFPPRFSGRQFPNYSSELNVNALELEDSALYLCASSPSRTDTQYFGPGTRLTVL.